This TCR beta chain is from a study of T cells after yellow fever vaccination. Background on the study: It was SMART-Seq v4 Ultra Low Input that prepared the fractions with low cell numbers. Study outcomes and limitations: Primary-vaccination clones mostly resurfaced post-booster (nearly 97% CD4, about 87% CD8). Abundant clonotypes from the bulk population could get into FACS-sorted repertoires as contaminants.

Universal primer sites and UMIs were introduced during 5'RACE template-switching synthesis of TCR cDNA. TCRdb re-called the 5' RACE reads through MiXCR, storing one row per CDR3 protein. Here the sample spans around 60,000 distinct CDR3 sequences, 5% to 6.5% being singletons. CDR3 length: 14 residues. V was clipped by 1 base and J by 1 base, with 7 bases between them. This clonotype was detected a few times. The receptor comes from a man aged 18 to 30 who received the YFV17D yellow fever vaccine. The gene calls are TRBV12-3 or TRBV12-4 and TRBJ1-1; no definite D call. The starting material was PBMCs, either bulk or a sorted T-cell subset (CD4+, CD8+, memory, or dextramer-sorted; not recorded which), obtained on the day of the yellow fever booster vaccination. The CDR3 is CASSLGRENTEAFF. Written as DNA, the CDR3 is TGTGCCAGCAGTTTAGGCCGAGAGAACACTGAAGCTTTCTTT.